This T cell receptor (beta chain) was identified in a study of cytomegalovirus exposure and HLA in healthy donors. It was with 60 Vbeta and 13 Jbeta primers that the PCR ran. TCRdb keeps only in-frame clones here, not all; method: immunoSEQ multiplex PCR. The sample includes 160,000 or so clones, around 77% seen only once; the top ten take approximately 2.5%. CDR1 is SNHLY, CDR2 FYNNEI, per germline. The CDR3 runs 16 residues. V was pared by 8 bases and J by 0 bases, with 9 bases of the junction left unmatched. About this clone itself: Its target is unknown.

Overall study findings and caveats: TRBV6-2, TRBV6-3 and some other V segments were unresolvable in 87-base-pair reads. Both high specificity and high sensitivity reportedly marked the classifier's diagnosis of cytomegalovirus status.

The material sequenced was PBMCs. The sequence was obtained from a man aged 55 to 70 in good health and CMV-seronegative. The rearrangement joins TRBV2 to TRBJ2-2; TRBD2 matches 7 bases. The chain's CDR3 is CASLAGTTPNTGELFF. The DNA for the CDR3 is TGTGCCAGCTTAGCTGGGACTACTCCGAACACCGGGGAGCTGTTTTTT.